This entry lists 4 T cell receptor beta chains sequenced from one sample in a study of early T cells in non-severe SARS-CoV-2 infection. TCRdb passed the 5' RACE reads through MiXCR, listing each CDR3 protein once. The sample includes more than 50,000 distinct CDR3 sequences, around 5.6% seen only once; the top ten take 6.8%. The source material was whole blood. The receptors come from an adult who was a healthcare worker with PCR-confirmed SARS-CoV-2 infection or an uninfected control (not recorded which).

This clonotype was recorded at least ten times. The rearrangement links TRBV6-1 to TRBJ1-1; TRBD1 is a possible D gene (5 bases). Trimming left V 7 bases short and J 2 bases short, with 17 bases between. CDR1 is MNHNS, CDR2 SASEGT, per germline. The CDR3 length is 15 residues. This CDR3 reads CASKTSSGANTEAFF. The CDR3 DNA is TGTGCCAGCAAAACGTCCTCCGGGGCAAACACTGAAGCTTTCTTT.

This clonotype was counted ten times or more. The rearrangement joins TRBV5-1 to TRBJ2-4, with D unclear. V was clipped by 4 bases and J by 8 bases, with 19 bases between them. Germline V gene data show CDR1 as SGHRS and CDR2 as YFSETQ. The CDR3 has 15 amino acids. Here the CDR3 DNA reads TGCGCCAGCAGCCGACTTTCGGACGGACGGGACATTCAGTACTTC. The encoded protein is CASSRLSDGRDIQYF. Using reference TRBV5-1 and TRBJ2-4 for the parts outside the CDR3, the full variable domain is KAGVTQTPRYLIKTRGQQVTLSCSPISGHRSVSWYQQTPGQGLQFLFEYFSETQRNKGNFPGRFSGRQFSNSRSEMNVSTLELGDSALYLCASSRLSDGRDIQYFGAGTRLSVL.

This clonotype occurred many times. This chain joins TRBV12-3 or TRBV12-4 and TRBJ1-1; D unresolved. V was shortened by 1 base and J by 1 base, with 7 bases between the two germline ends. The length of the CDR3 is 14 residues. Here the CDR3 DNA reads TGTGCCAGCAGTTTAGGTACGAGGAACACTGAAGCTTTCTTT. Translating gives CASSLGTRNTEAFF.

In its sample, this clonotype was seen many times. The V call is TRBV3-1, the J call TRBJ1-5; D not resolved. V shed 2 bases and J shed 2 bases, with 7 bases lying between them. Germline values: CDR1 LGHDT, CDR2 YNNKEL (reference sequence). This CDR3 contains 14 residues. The chain's CDR3 is CASSQNHRNQPQHF. In DNA, the CDR3 is TGTGCCAGCAGCCAAAATCACCGCAATCAGCCCCAGCATTTT.